This is a list of T cell receptor beta chains from one sample in a study of blood T cell repertoires in COVID-19. Produced via immunoSEQ multiplex PCR; TCRdb's table is partial and in-frame only. The sample comprises 450,000 to 500,000 clones, about 85% of which are singletons, and 6.5% to 8.5% rests with the top ten. The sequencing sample was made of PBMCs or T cells enriched from blood (not recorded which). Receptor source: an older woman who had recovered from COVID-19. CDR3s include the opening cysteine and the closing phenylalanine or tryptophan. Fields, in order: J gene, clone size, D gene, V gene, CDR3 protein, CDR3 DNA. A D gene is named only where the DNA matches it firmly. Clone size is shown for a subset of rows, as once, few, many or a class of expanded clone.

j_call: TRBJ2-5
clone_size: NA
d_call: NA
v_call: TRBV11-2
cdr3_aa: CASSFLRGRWETQYF
cdr3_nt: TGTGCCAGCAGCTTTTTAAGGGGAAGGTGGGAGACCCAGTACTTC

j_call: TRBJ2-7
clone_size: NA
d_call: NA
v_call: TRBV6-5
cdr3_aa: CASRPGDRPREQYF
cdr3_nt: TGTGCCAGCAGGCCAGGGGACCGCCCGCGCGAGCAGTACTTC

j_call: TRBJ1-2
clone_size: NA
d_call: TRBD1
v_call: TRBV6-1
cdr3_aa: CASSEAQGGPGGYTF
cdr3_nt: TGTGCCAGCAGTGAAGCGCAGGGGGGCCCGGGGGGCTACACCTTC

j_call: TRBJ1-3
clone_size: NA
d_call: NA
v_call: TRBV21-1
cdr3_aa: CASLRGTGGNTIYF
cdr3_nt: TGTGCCAGCCTCCGGGGGACCGGTGGAAACACCATATATTTT

j_call: TRBJ2-1
clone_size: NA
d_call: TRBD2
v_call: TRBV19
cdr3_aa: CASREGLAGAKPYNEQFF
cdr3_nt: TGTGCCAGTAGGGAGGGACTAGCGGGAGCAAAGCCCTACAATGAGCAGTTCTTC

j_call: TRBJ2-3
clone_size: NA
d_call: TRBD1
v_call: TRBV7-2
cdr3_aa: CASSLRPGQGSSDTQYF
cdr3_nt: TGTGCCAGCAGCCTACGCCCGGGACAGGGCAGTTCAGATACGCAGTATTTT

j_call: TRBJ1-4
clone_size: NA
d_call: NA
v_call: TRBV2
cdr3_aa: CASTIVPNEKLFF
cdr3_nt: TGTGCCAGCACTATTGTTCCGAATGAAAAACTGTTTTTT

j_call: TRBJ1-5
clone_size: NA
d_call: NA
v_call: TRBV3-1/TRBV3-2
cdr3_aa: CASSQGSGPSNQPQHF
cdr3_nt: TGTGCCAGCAGCCAAGGATCAGGGCCAAGCAATCAGCCCCAGCATTTT

j_call: TRBJ2-2
clone_size: NA
d_call: NA
v_call: TRBV4-2
cdr3_aa: CASSQERGARTGELFF
cdr3_nt: TGTGCCAGCAGCCAAGAACGCGGGGCCCGCACCGGGGAGCTGTTTTTT

j_call: TRBJ1-4
clone_size: NA
d_call: NA
v_call: TRBV3-1/TRBV3-2
cdr3_aa: CASSQSRGNEKLFF
cdr3_nt: TGTGCCAGCAGCCAATCAAGGGGGAATGAAAAACTGTTTTTT

j_call: TRBJ1-1
clone_size: NA
d_call: NA
v_call: TRBV14
cdr3_aa: CASSHAGMNTEAFF
cdr3_nt: TGTGCCAGCAGCCATGCGGGGATGAACACTGAAGCTTTCTTT

j_call: TRBJ2-5
clone_size: NA
d_call: NA
v_call: TRBV10-3
cdr3_aa: CAIRQDNQETQYF
cdr3_nt: TGTGCCATCAGACAGGATAATCAAGAGACCCAGTACTTC

j_call: TRBJ1-2
clone_size: NA
d_call: TRBD1
v_call: TRBV15
cdr3_aa: CATSRGQGGLGYTF
cdr3_nt: TGTGCCACCAGCAGGGGGCAAGGGGGCCTCGGCTACACCTTC

j_call: TRBJ1-1
clone_size: NA
d_call: NA
v_call: TRBV5-4
cdr3_aa: CASSFFPTGTEAFF
cdr3_nt: TGTGCCAGCAGCTTCTTCCCCACTGGCACTGAAGCTTTCTTT

j_call: TRBJ1-2
clone_size: once
d_call: NA
v_call: TRBV5-1
cdr3_aa: CASSPPPAGAGGYTF
cdr3_nt: TGCGCCAGCAGCCCGCCCCCAGCAGGGGCAGGGGGCTACACCTTC

j_call: TRBJ1-2
clone_size: NA
d_call: TRBD1
v_call: TRBV3-1/TRBV3-2
cdr3_aa: CASSQGQGTFYGYTF
cdr3_nt: TGTGCCAGCAGCCAAGGACAGGGAACGTTCTATGGCTACACCTTC